Listed below are T cell receptor beta chains from one sample, sequenced in a study of cytomegalovirus exposure and HLA in healthy donors. Produced via immunoSEQ multiplex PCR; TCRdb's table is partial and in-frame only. The table lists about 130,000 clones, over 60% of them singletons. The sample comprised PBMCs. The source of these receptors is a man in his forties in good health and CMV-seronegative. Both conserved end residues are part of each CDR3. D genes are given only for firm matches. Not every row has a clone size; where given, it reads once, few, many or a size class.

clone size	D gene	V gene	J gene	CDR3 DNA	CDR3 protein
.	.	TRBV6-5	TRBJ1-2	TGTGCCAGCAGTTACAAGTCCCCGGGCTATGGCTACACCTTC	CASSYKSPGYGYTF
.	TRBD2	TRBV5-4	TRBJ2-1	TGTGCCAGCAGCTTGGCCCTAGCGGGAGTCCATGAGCAGTTCTTC	CASSLALAGVHEQFF
.	.	TRBV4-1	TRBJ2-1	TGCGCCAGCAGCCAAGATAGCGCAGGCGCAGGTGACAATGAGCAGTTCTTC	CASSQDSAGAGDNEQFF
.	TRBD1	TRBV7-8	TRBJ1-1	TGTGCCAGCAGCTACCTAGGGGGCAGCACTGAAGCTTTCTTT	CASSYLGGSTEAFF
.	.	TRBV5-1	TRBJ1-1	TGCGCCAGCAGCTATGGGGGGAGCGGAACTGAAGCTTTCTTT	CASSYGGSGTEAFF
.	.	TRBV27	TRBJ2-5	TGTGCCAGCAGTTCGGCAGGGGATACGGAAGAGACCCAGTACTTC	CASSSAGDTEETQYF
.	.	TRBV27	TRBJ1-1	TGTGCCAGCAGTTTTGAACAGGGAAACACTGAAGCTTTCTTT	CASSFEQGNTEAFF
few	TRBD1	TRBV6-1	TRBJ2-1	TGTGCCAGCAGGCACAGCTTGTTCCGGGACAGGGAGTTCTTC	CASRHSLFRDREFF
.	TRBD2	TRBV27	TRBJ2-2	TGTGCCAGCAGTGACTTAATAGCGGGAGGGTCCATGAACACCGGGGAGCTGTTTTTT	CASSDLIAGGSMNTGELFF
.	TRBD1	TRBV6-6	TRBJ1-2	TGTGCCAGCGGATCAGGGGGCCGGGGAGTCTATGGCTACACCTTC	CASGSGGRGVYGYTF
few	TRBD2	TRBV5-1	TRBJ2-3	TGCGCCAGCAGCTTGGGCGGGGGGGCCGTGGATACGCAGTATTTT	CASSLGGGAVDTQYF
.	TRBD2	TRBV11-3	TRBJ2-2	TGTGCCAGCAGCTCGCCGGGGCTAGCGGGGGGGCCGACCGGGGAGCTGTTTTTT	CASSSPGLAGGPTGELFF
.	TRBD1	TRBV6-6	TRBJ1-1	TGTGCCAGCAGTTACTTGGACAGGGGGAACACTGAAGCTTTCTTT	CASSYLDRGNTEAFF
.	TRBD1	TRBV10-2	TRBJ2-2	TGCGCCAGCAGTGAGTGGACAGGGGGCCTAGCCGGGGAGCTGTTTTTT	CASSEWTGGLAGELFF
once	.	TRBV29-1	TRBJ2-7	TGCAGCGTTGAACATCACTACGAGCAGTACTTC	CSVEHHYEQYF
.	TRBD2	TRBV6-1	TRBJ2-7	TGTGCCAGCAGTGTAGGCGGGACTAACTCCTACGAGCAGTACTTC	CASSVGGTNSYEQYF
.	.	TRBV6-5	TRBJ2-7	TGTGCCAGCAGTCAACGGGACAACTCCTACGAGCAGTACTTC	CASSQRDNSYEQYF
.	TRBD2	TRBV5-1	TRBJ2-7	TGCGCCAGCAGCTTGGGTCTCGGCCTAGCGGTGATCTCCTACGAGCAGTACTTC	CASSLGLGLAVISYEQYF
.	.	TRBV27	TRBJ2-2	TGTGCCCTACTTAATGGGAACACCGGGGAGCTGTTTTTT	CALLNGNTGELFF